This record looks at one T cell receptor (beta chain) sequence and its context. Its matching antigen is unknown. Produced via immunoSEQ multiplex PCR; TCRdb's table is partial and in-frame only. Here the sample spans 5,000 or so clones, over 50% being singletons. The source of the sample is a study of T cells in tumors after PD-1 blockade. The CDR3 runs 13 residues. Germline V gene data show CDR1 as WSHSY and CDR2 as SAAADI. Trimming removed 7 bases at V and 8 bases at J, with 15 bases between. Study observations and caveats: Most post-therapy expanded exhausted CD8+ clones were new, undetected before treatment. Peripheral recruitment is suggested, as some novel exhausted tumor clones were in pre-treatment blood.

The specimen was tumor tissue, collected before anti-PD-1 treatment. This clonotype was sampled from a human donor with cutaneous squamous cell carcinoma. The chain is built from TRBV10-2 and TRBJ1-5, with D perhaps matching TRBD1 (6 bases). The CDR3 DNA reads as TGCGCCAGCACCGGGACGAAGGGGGAGCCCCAGCATTTT. It yields the protein CASTGTKGEPQHF.